This T cell receptor beta chain is from a study of technical replicates of blood from a few donors. This clone has more than one count but fewer than ten. TCRdb's table, derived via immunoSEQ multiplex PCR, lists solely in-frame clones and lacks some. The sample includes fewer than 70,000 clones, approximately 86% seen only once; the top ten take approximately 5.4%. The specimen sequenced was PBMCs. This receptor was obtained from a human donor in good health. Some clones in this sample may be carry-over from other donors' samples.

The CDR3 region has the DNA TGTGCCAGCAGCCAAGTCGGGACAGAGTCCTTAAGAACCTATGGCTACACCTTC. This codes for CASSQVGTESLRTYGYTF. The chain recombines TRBV14 with TRBJ1-2; 7 bases fit TRBD1. The CDR3 runs 18 residues. Germline V CDR1 and CDR2: SGHDN, FVKESK. V lost 1 base to trimming and J lost 4 bases; unmatched junction nucleotides: 15.